These 3 T cell receptor beta chains were sequenced from one sample in a study of blood T cell repertoires in COVID-19. The data were produced by immunoSEQ multiplex PCR, yet TCRdb's version contains in-frame clones alone and is incomplete. Seen here are under 150,000 clones, about four fifths observed once, and the top ten hold about 13%. The sample consisted of peripheral blood. The receptors come from a human donor in a cohort sampled during active COVID-19.

In its sample, this clone is medium-sized. Other DNA sequences in this specimen translate into the identical CDR3. CDR3 coding DNA: TGCGCCAGCAGCGCAACCGGGACAGGGGCCGAGCAGTACTTC. It translates to CASSATGTGAEQYF. The V gene is TRBV5-1, the J gene TRBJ2-7; 10 bases are shared with TRBD1. This CDR3 is built from 14 residues. J gave up 6 bases and V 4 bases, and 7 bases lay outside the gene matches. The germline V gene encodes CDR1 SGHRS and CDR2 YFSETQ.

The CDR3 DNA reads TGTGCCAGCAGCTTGCGGGCCTCCGGGAGCACTGAAGCTTTCTTT. Translating gives CASSLRASGSTEAFF. The V gene is TRBV5-4, the J gene TRBJ1-1; no reliable D call. Germline loops: CDR1 SGHNT, CDR2 YYREEE (reference sequence). The CDR3 sequence is 15 residues long. V was pared by 1 base and J by 4 bases, with 14 bases between. The full variable domain, its missing parts supplied by reference TRBV5-4 and TRBJ1-1, is ETGVTQSPTHLIKTRGQQVTLRCSSQSGHNTVSWYQQALGQGPQFIFQYYREEENGRGNFPPRFSGLQFPNYSSELNVNALELDDSALYLCASSLRASGSTEAFFGQGTRLTVV.

The genes are TRBV27 and TRBJ2-1; 11 nucleotides match TRBD2. The CDR3 length is 15 residues. Germline V gene data show CDR1 as MNHEY and CDR2 as SMNVEV (reference sequence). V trimming: 4 bases; J trimming: 11 bases; junction bases outside the gene matches: 10. The CDR3 here is CASSYTSGGSRKQFF. The CDR3 DNA follows: TGTGCCAGCAGTTATACTAGCGGGGGTTCTCGGAAGCAGTTCTTC.